Below are 9 T cell receptor beta chains sequenced from a single sample in a study of tumor and adjacent non-tumor tissue in lung cancer. No cell sorting was done before RNA was extracted from the tissue. Distant lung tissue was collected more than 3 cm away from the tumor edge. TCRbeta libraries were built with three rounds of nested PCR, modified from ARM-PCR. TCRdb fed the multiplex PCR reads into MiXCR, producing one record per CDR3 protein. The data hold 80,000 to 130,000 distinct CDR3 sequences, with about 62% observed a single time. The source material was distant non-tumor lung tissue. The receptors come from a man between 25 and 39 years old with non-small cell lung cancer.

Here the CDR3 DNA reads TGCAACCCCACTGGACAGGGGACGTGCTCCTATAATTCACCCCTCCACTTT. Translation gives CNPTGQGTCSYNSPLHF. The chain carries TRBV20-1 and TRBJ1-6, with 9 bases fitting TRBD1. CDR1 is DFQATT, CDR2 SNEGSKA, per germline (reference sequence). This CDR3 has 17 residues.

Regarding this clonotype: This may be a read error: a much more frequent sequence differs by one nucleotide. The chain combines TRBV12-3 or TRBV12-4 with TRBJ2-1; unclear D gene. The CDR3 runs 15 residues. The CDR3: CVSSLRESSYNEQFF. CDR3 coding DNA: TGTGTCAGCAGTTTACGAGAGAGCTCCTACAATGAGCAGTTCTTC.

Comment on this clonotype: One end of the junction fails to match germline, which may point to a read error. V usage is TRBV12-3 or TRBV12-4 and J usage is TRBJ2-3; the D call may be TRBD1 or TRBD2 (5 bases each). The CDR3 extends over 16 amino acids. The CDR3 sequence: CASSPRAGALTDTQYF. DNA for the CDR3: TGTGCAAGCAGCCCCCGGGCCGGGGCGCTAACAGATACGCAGTATTTT.

This clonotype appeared once. Since the CDR3 does not end with the conserved phenylalanine or tryptophan, this likely comes from a read error. No DNA is shown, since the ends of the CDR3 on it are uncertain; the CDR3 is the one TCRdb lists. The V and J genes are TRBV4-1 and TRBJ1-1; whether TRBD1, the table's D call, matches the DNA was not checked. CDR1 MGHRA and CDR2 YSYEKL come from the germline V gene. The CDR3 is 17 residues long, ends included. This chain's CDR3 is CASSHPTRTDLNTEVFC.

This clonotype appeared a single time. The missing conserved phenylalanine or tryptophan at the end of this CDR3 makes a read error likely. The chain joins TRBV6-5 to TRBJ2-1; weak D call: TRBD2 (5 bases). Germline V lookup: CDR1 MNHEY, CDR2 SVGAGI. This CDR3 contains 15 residues. In DNA form, the CDR3 reads TGTGACAGCAGTCCCGTAGCGACTGGAGACAATGAGCAGTTCTTA. Its translation is CDSSPVATGDNEQFL.

Note on this clonotype: A read error may be the cause here, since a much bigger clone is one base away. The gene calls are TRBV20-1 and TRBJ2-7, with a possible D match to TRBD1 (6 bases). The CDR3 is made up of 14 amino acids. CDR1 DFQATT and CDR2 SNEGSKA come from the germline V gene (reference sequence). The CDR3 coding sequence is TGCGGTGCTAATGGCAGGGGACATTTCTACGAGCAGTACTTC. Protein product: CGANGRGHFYEQYF.

This clonotype was counted once. An end of the junction does not agree with germline; a read error may underlie this. V gene TRBV20-1 combines with J gene TRBJ2-1, with D hard to call. The germline CDR1 and CDR2 sequences are DFQATT and SNEGSKA (reference sequence). The CDR3 is 11 amino acids. The CDR3 loop is CSARDGDDQFF. In nucleotides, the CDR3 is TGCAGTGCTAGAGATGGGGATGATCAGTTTTTC.

This clonotype was recorded at least ten times. The chain couples TRBV5-6 to TRBJ2-7; either TRBD1 or TRBD2 may supply D (5 bases each). Trimming shortened V by 3 bases and J by 0 bases, and 13 bases separated the two germline ends. There are 15 residues in the CDR3. The germline gives CDR1 SGHDT, CDR2 YYEEEE. CDR3 region: CASSYRDRRSYEQYF. The CDR3 coding sequence is TGTGCCAGCAGCTACCGGGACCGACGCTCCTACGAGCAGTACTTC.

Points on this clonotype: Because the CDR3 is missing its conserved closing phenylalanine or tryptophan, this is likely a read error. The chain links TRBV29-1 to TRBJ1-1; D is undetermined. Germline CDR1 is SQVTM and CDR2 is ANQGSEA. The CDR3 is 14 residues long. Trimming took off 1 base at V and 1 base at J, with 10 bases between the two ends. The DNA for the CDR3 is TGCAGCGTTGAAGTAAGTAGGACGAACACTGAAGCTTTCATT. It yields the protein CSVEVSRTNTEAFI.